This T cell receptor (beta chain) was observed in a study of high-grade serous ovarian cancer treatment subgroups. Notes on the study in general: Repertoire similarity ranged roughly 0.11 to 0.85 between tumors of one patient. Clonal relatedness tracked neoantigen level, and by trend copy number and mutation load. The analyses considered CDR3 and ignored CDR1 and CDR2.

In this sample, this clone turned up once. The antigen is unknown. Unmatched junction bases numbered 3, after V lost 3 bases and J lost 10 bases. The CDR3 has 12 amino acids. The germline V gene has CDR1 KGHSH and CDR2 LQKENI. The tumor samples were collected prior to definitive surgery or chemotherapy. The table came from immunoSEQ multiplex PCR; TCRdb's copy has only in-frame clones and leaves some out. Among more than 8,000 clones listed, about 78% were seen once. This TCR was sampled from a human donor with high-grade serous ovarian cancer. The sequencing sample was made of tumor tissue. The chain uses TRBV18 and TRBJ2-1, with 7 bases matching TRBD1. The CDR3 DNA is TGTGCCAGCTCACCCGTAGGGGGCGAGCAGTTCTTC. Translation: CASSPVGGEQFF. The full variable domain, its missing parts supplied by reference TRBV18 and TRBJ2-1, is NAGVMQNPRHLVRRRGQEARLRCSPMKGHSHVYWYRQLPEEGLKFMVYLQKENIIDESGMPKERFSAEFPKEGPSILRIQQVVRGDSAAYFCASSPVGGEQFFGPGTRLTVL.